These T cell receptor beta chains were read from a single sample in a study of T cells in narcolepsy. Measured with immunoSEQ multiplex PCR; TCRdb has only the in-frame clones, and not every one. The sample holds fewer than 25,000 clones, roughly four fifths seen once. Sequencing was performed on memory (CD45RA-) CD4+ T cells from blood. Receptor source: a human donor in good health. The CDR3 runs from the conserved cysteine through the conserved F or W. D genes are given only for firm matches. Size is omitted from some rows. Given values are once, few, many or a class for expanded clones.

abundance	d_gene	j_gene	v_gene	CDR3nt	CDR3aa
.	.	TRBJ1-3	TRBV15	TGTGCCACCAGCAGAGATATTGGTGGGGTCTCTGGAAACACCATATATTTT	CATSRDIGGVSGNTIYF
once	TRBD1	TRBJ2-2	TRBV5-4	TGTGCCAGCAGCTTGGGGGGACAGGCCACCGGGGAGCTGTTTTTT	CASSLGGQATGELFF
once	.	TRBJ2-5	TRBV6-5	TGTGCCAGCAGTTACGTGCAGGTCCAAGAGACCCAGTACTTC	CASSYVQVQETQYF
once	TRBD1	TRBJ2-2	TRBV9	TGTGCCAGCAGCGAGGGACAGACGTTCACCGGGGAGCTGTTTTTT	CASSEGQTFTGELFF
few	TRBD1	TRBJ1-2	TRBV5-6	TGTGCCAGCAGGGGACAGGGTCGTAACTATGGCTACACCTTC	CASRGQGRNYGYTF
.	.	TRBJ2-7	TRBV10-3	TGTGCCATCAGAGGTGACAGGAGCTCCTACGAGCAGTACTTC	CAIRGDRSSYEQYF
.	.	TRBJ1-1	TRBV5-4	TGTGCCAGCAGCTCTTTAAAGGGAGGGTGGGCGAACACTGAAGCTTTCTTT	CASSSLKGGWANTEAFF
.	.	TRBJ2-7	TRBV9	TGTGCCAGCAGCGTAGGAGGTCAGAACTCCTACGAGCAGTACTTC	CASSVGGQNSYEQYF
.	.	TRBJ2-2	TRBV29-1	TGCAGCGTTGAGCAGGGTGTCACCGGGGAGCTGTTTTTT	CSVEQGVTGELFF
.	TRBD1	TRBJ1-1	TRBV5-1	TGCGCCAGCAGCTTCTGGGGACAGGGGAACACTGAAGCTTTCTTT	CASSFWGQGNTEAFF
.	.	TRBJ1-2	TRBV27	TGTGCCAGCAGTCCCACGGGACTTAGTGTGGGCTACACCTTC	CASSPTGLSVGYTF
.	TRBD2	TRBJ2-3	TRBV7-9	TGTGCCAGCAGCCTAACTAGCGAGGCAGATACGCAGTATTTT	CASSLTSEADTQYF
once	.	TRBJ1-6	TRBV6-5	TGTGCCAGCAGTGGGGGACGGGGGTCACCCCTCCACTTT	CASSGGRGSPLHF
.	TRBD1	TRBJ1-4	TRBV10-1	TGCGCCAGCAGTGAGGCCGGCGCAGGGGGAGGAAAACTGTTTTTT	CASSEAGAGGGKLFF
.	.	TRBJ1-4	TRBV7-9	TGTGCCAGCAGCTTGGCGGGCACTTCAACTAATGAAAAACTGTTTTTT	CASSLAGTSTNEKLFF
.	.	TRBJ2-6	TRBV6-5	TGTGCCAGCAGTTATGGGTTCCTCTCTGGGGCCAACGTCCTGACTTTC	CASSYGFLSGANVLTF
.	.	TRBJ2-7	TRBV5-4	TGTGCCAGCAGCTTGCCGGAGGGGTTCGGGGAGCAGTACTTC	CASSLPEGFGEQYF